This T cell receptor (beta chain) was captured in a study of cytomegalovirus exposure and HLA in healthy donors. General study findings and limits: For most subjects, TCR beta sequences were reported to predict HLA-A and HLA-B alleles with accuracy.

Comments on this clone: Its antigen is undetermined.

The CDR3 is 15 residues long. Germline V CDR1 and CDR2: SGHNT, YYREEE (reference sequence). Trimming cost V 2 bases and J 1 base, with 10 bases left between them. Primers for the PCR totalled 60 Vbeta and 13 Jbeta. The table came from immunoSEQ multiplex PCR; TCRdb's copy has only in-frame clones and leaves some out. Among about 94,000 clones, 50% to 75% were seen once, and the ten largest hold under 5%. Material: PBMCs. The sequence was obtained from a man younger than 40 in good health and CMV-seronegative. The chain couples TRBV5-4 to TRBJ1-5; D is possibly TRBD1 (6 bases). CDR3 in amino acids: CASSLGQGSNQPQHF. CDR3 bases: TGTGCCAGCAGCTTAGGCCAGGGGAGCAATCAGCCCCAGCATTTT.